Reported below is one T cell receptor (beta chain). This table comes from immunoSEQ multiplex PCR, and its TCRdb copy is limited to in-frame clones, with some not included. This table has roughly 400,000 clones, roughly 90% appearing once. This sample was included in a study of Ad26.COV2.S vaccination and SARS-CoV-2 variants. Treatment reported: roughly 18 received Ad26.COV2.S at low or high dose, single or two shots; 5 received placebo; per-sample allocation not given. Sampling took place 63 days after the first vaccine or placebo injection. SARS-CoV-2 spike from the Wuhan strain was encoded by the vaccine, an Ad26 vector. Sequencing was performed on peripheral blood, taken in a trial of Ad26.COV2.S vaccine versus placebo. This TCR was recovered from a person aged 18-65 years who received the Ad26.COV2.S COVID-19 vaccine or a placebo.

The CDR3 DNA sequence: TGTGCCAGCAATTGGGACCGCTTCCATAATTCACCCCTCCACTTT. Residues: CASNWDRFHNSPLHF. The gene calls are TRBV27 and TRBJ1-6; possible D gene TRBD1, 5 bases. Germline V lookup: CDR1 MNHEY, CDR2 SMNVEV (reference sequence). The CDR3 loop spans 15 amino acids. With 7 bases removed from V and 5 bases from J, the gap between germline ends came to 15 bases.